A single sample gave rise to the 8 T cell receptor beta chains below, sequenced in a study of Ad26.COV2.S vaccination and SARS-CoV-2 variants. Sequencing was performed with immunoSEQ multiplex PCR; in TCRdb, only in-frame clones are kept and a portion is missing. This table has 300,000 to 500,000 clones, 80% to 90% appearing once. Treatment given: around 19 received Ad26.COV2.S at low or high dose, single or two shots; several received placebo; per-sample allocation not given. Sampling was performed 63 days after the first vaccine or placebo injection. The sample was peripheral blood, taken in a trial of Ad26.COV2.S vaccine versus placebo. Receptors originate from a person aged 18-60 years who received the Ad26.COV2.S COVID-19 vaccine or a placebo.

This rearrangement joins TRBV14 to TRBJ1-2; D gene ambiguous. This CDR3 has 14 amino acids. Trimming cost V 2 bases and J 2 bases, with 9 bases left between them. The V gene's germline CDR1 is SGHDN and CDR2 FVKESK. The CDR3 DNA reads TGTGCCAGCAGCCAACAGAGACACAACTATGGCTACACCTTC. This encodes CASSQQRHNYGYTF.

CDR3 protein: CASNGQPWIGNTIYF. CDR3 coding DNA: TGTGCCAGCAATGGGCAGCCTTGGATAGGAAACACCATATATTTT. The chain recombines TRBV6-5 with TRBJ1-3; D not resolved. CDR1 MNHEY and CDR2 SVGAGI come from the germline V gene. Trimming left V 7 bases short and J 4 bases short, with 17 bases between. This CDR3 region has 15 residues.

The chain joins TRBV6-1 to TRBJ2-1, with D perhaps matching TRBD1 (6 bases). Trimming pared 1 base from V and 4 bases from J, leaving 14 bases between. The CDR3 is 16 amino acids. Germline V gives CDR1 MNHNS, CDR2 SASEGT. This CDR3 is CASSEGGTLQYNEQFF. The CDR3 bases are TGTGCCAGCAGTGAAGGTGGGACACTCCAATACAATGAGCAGTTCTTC.

The chain uses TRBV6-5 and TRBJ2-5, with 7 bases fitting TRBD2. V trimming: 0 bases; J trimming: 5 bases; junction bases outside the gene matches: 3. This CDR3 has 14 amino acids. Germline CDR1 and CDR2: MNHEY and SVGAGI. The CDR3 coding sequence is TGTGCCAGCAGTTACTCCTCCGGGGGGGAGACCCAGTACTTC. This encodes CASSYSSGGETQYF.

This clone was recorded only once. The chain joins TRBV4-2 to TRBJ1-2; D not resolved. Trimming took off 1 base at V and 8 bases at J, with 11 bases between the two ends. The CDR3 covers 13 residues. From germline, CDR1 is LGHNA and CDR2 YNFKEQ. The CDR3 nucleotides are TGTGCCAGCAGCCAAGGGCTCAGTTGGGGCTACACCTTC. This encodes CASSQGLSWGYTF.

The chain joins TRBV30 to TRBJ1-2; 9 bases map to TRBD1. V shed 3 bases, J shed 2 bases, and the junction held 7 bases outside the gene matches. The germline V gene has CDR1 GTSNPN and CDR2 SVGIG (reference sequence). The CDR3 is made up of 15 amino acids. The CDR3 region is CAWRETGTGNYGYTF. In nucleotides, the CDR3 is TGTGCCTGGAGAGAGACCGGGACAGGGAACTATGGCTACACCTTC.

J is TRBJ2-1 and V is TRBV7-9; 7 positions match TRBD1. CDR1 and CDR2 from the germline V gene are SEHNR and FQNEAQ (reference sequence). The CDR3 loop spans 15 amino acids. The junction had 7 bases not matched to a gene; V was cut back by 4 bases and J by 4 bases. The CDR3 DNA is TGTGCCAGCAGCTCAGGACAGGTGAAGTACAATGAGCAGTTCTTC. Its protein product is CASSSGQVKYNEQFF.

The chain carries TRBV5-8 and TRBJ2-7; D not certain. Trimming took 2 bases from V and 5 from J, leaving 11 bases between them. The CDR3 is made up of 13 amino acids. Per germline, CDR1 SGHTS and CDR2 YDEGEE. The CDR3 DNA reads as TGTGCCAGCAGCTTATATCTGCTCCACGAGCAGTACTTC. Encoded protein: CASSLYLLHEQYF.